The next 30 T cell receptor beta chains were all read from a single sample in a study of CXCR3-negative and CXCR3-positive naive CD8 T cells. Whole-study results and caveats: The study found more hydrophobic TRB CDR3s in CXCR3-positive naive cells than in CXCR3-negative naive cells.

These TCRs' antigens remain unknown. cDNA libraries for TRB were generated by 5' RACE incorporating UMI labels. TCRdb re-called the 5' RACE reads; one entry per CDR3 protein, DNA not given. Here the sample table reports some 120,000 distinct CDR3 sequences. Sequenced: naive CXCR3+ CD8+ T cells from blood. Subset reported: CD45RO-CCR7+CD27+CD95- naive CD8+ T cells expressing CXCR3 (TNR3+). Receptors originate from a human donor in good health. Some clones in this sample may be carry-over from other donors' samples.

The rearrangement uses TRBV29-1 and TRBJ1-3. CDR1 is SQVTM, CDR2 ANQGSEA, per germline. The CDR3 contains 13 residues. This chain's CDR3 is CSVEGDSGNTIYF.

The chain has TRBV7-2 and TRBJ2-7; TCRdb outputs TRBD2, but without DNA this stays unchecked. CDR1 SGHTA and CDR2 FQGNSA come from the germline V gene. The CDR3 spans 14 residues. CDR3 sequence reads: CASSYGLLSYEQYF. Based on the CDR3 plus reference TRBV7-2 and TRBJ2-7, the full variable domain is GAGVSQSPSNKVTEKGKDVELRCDPISGHTALYWYRQSLGQGLEFLIYFQGNSAPDKSGLPSDRFSAERTGGSVSTLTIQRTQQEDSAVYLCASSYGLLSYEQYFGPGTRLTVT.

V gene TRBV4-2 combines with J gene TRBJ1-1; TCRdb's D call of TRBD1 is untestable without DNA. Per germline, CDR1 LGHNA and CDR2 YNFKEQ. This CDR3 is 16 amino acids long. The CDR3 sequence: CASSQEPRQGGTEAFF.

The rearrangement joins TRBV12-3 or TRBV12-4 to TRBJ2-7; lacking DNA, the TRBD2 call made by TCRdb goes unchecked. This CDR3 comprises 16 residues. CDR3 protein: CASTSSGTSGTYEQYF.

The rearrangement links TRBV28 to TRBJ2-1; TCRdb designates TRBD2, a call that cannot be tested without DNA. The length of the CDR3 is 15 residues. Germline V lookup: CDR1 MDHEN, CDR2 SYDVKM. The CDR3 sequence: CASRPGLFPADEQFF.

The chain joins TRBV13 to TRBJ2-7; TCRdb designates TRBD1, a call that cannot be tested without DNA. The V gene's germline CDR1 is PRHDT and CDR2 FYEKMQ (reference sequence). The CDR3 runs 15 residues. CDR3 amino acids: CASSLGLGGGYEQYF.

The chain links TRBV28 to TRBJ2-1; TCRdb gives TRBD1 as the D gene, but with no DNA this cannot be confirmed. Germline lookup yields CDR1 MDHEN and CDR2 SYDVKM. The CDR3 is 12 amino acids. The CDR3 here is CASSFLDRVRLF.

V usage is TRBV15 and J usage is TRBJ1-2. This CDR3 contains 13 residues. The germline gives CDR1 LNHNV, CDR2 YYDKDF (reference sequence). CDR3 loop: CATSREAEYGYTF.

The genes are TRBV7-9 and TRBJ2-7. The germline V gene encodes CDR1 SEHNR and CDR2 FQNEAQ (reference sequence). The CDR3 extends over 12 amino acids. The chain's CDR3 is CASSLAVGEQYF. The whole variable domain, filled in from reference TRBV7-9 and TRBJ2-7, reads DTGVSQNPRHKITKRGQNVTFRCDPISEHNRLYWYRQTLGQGPEFLTYFQNEAQLEKSRLLSDRFSAERPKGSFSTLEIQRTEQGDSAMYLCASSLAVGEQYFGPGTRLTVT.

The chain recombines TRBV7-9 with TRBJ2-1. This CDR3 is 11 amino acids long. Germline CDR1 reads SEHNR; CDR2 reads FQNEAQ (reference sequence). This CDR3 is CASSLPNEQFF.

The rearrangement links TRBV5-1 to TRBJ2-1; TCRdb gives TRBD1 as the D gene, but with no DNA this cannot be confirmed. CDR3 size: 12 residues. In germline, CDR1 is SGHRS, CDR2 YFSETQ. The CDR3 sequence is CASSTTGFEQFF.

This chain's CDR3 is CASSQAHPPGASSYEQYF. The chain recombines TRBV4-1 with TRBJ2-7; TCRdb's D gene call, TRBD1, goes unchecked for lack of DNA. Germline values: CDR1 MGHRA, CDR2 YSYEKL. The CDR3 is 18 residues long.

The chain carries TRBV29-1 and TRBJ2-1; lacking DNA, the TRBD2 call made by TCRdb goes unchecked. This CDR3 is built from 13 residues. Germline V gene sequence: CDR1 SQVTM, CDR2 ANQGSEA. The CDR3 loop is CSVVLAGWNEQFF.

The rearrangement uses TRBV4-2 and TRBJ2-2; lacking DNA, the TRBD2 call made by TCRdb goes unchecked. In germline, CDR1 is LGHNA, CDR2 YNFKEQ. This CDR3 is built from 15 residues. CDR3 in amino acids: CASSQDSGGAGELFF.

This rearrangement joins TRBV7-6 to TRBJ2-7; TCRdb's assignment of TRBD2 cannot be checked, as there is no DNA. Germline CDR1 and CDR2: SGHVS and FNYEAQ. The CDR3 consists of 15 residues. The CDR3: CASSSRSGGMEEQYF.

J is TRBJ2-1 and V is TRBV4-3. The germline V gene has CDR1 LGHNA and CDR2 YSLEER. CDR3 length equals 16 residues. The CDR3 is CASSQDSSSSYNEQFF.

V is TRBV2 and J is TRBJ2-3; the D call from TCRdb, TRBD2, cannot be confirmed without DNA. This CDR3 region has 16 residues. Germline values: CDR1 SNHLY, CDR2 FYNNEI. The CDR3 is CASSAGLALSTDTQYF. Drawing the rest from reference TRBV2 and TRBJ2-3, the complete variable domain is EPEVTQTPSHQVTQMGQEVILRCVPISNHLYFYWYRQILGQKVEFLVSFYNNEISEKSEIFDDQFSVERPDGSNFTLKIRSTKLEDSAMYFCASSAGLALSTDTQYFGPGTRLTVL.

The CDR3 sequence is CASGTGVYEQYF. The J gene is TRBJ2-7, the V gene TRBV25-1. The CDR3 contains 12 residues. Germline V lookup: CDR1 MGHDK, CDR2 SYGVNS.

The chain uses TRBV6-1 and TRBJ1-1; TCRdb calls TRBD1, which cannot be checked without DNA. The V gene's germline CDR1 is MNHNS and CDR2 SASEGT. The CDR3 is made up of 15 amino acids. The CDR3 loop reads CASILPTGVNTEAFF.

The chain recombines TRBV9 with TRBJ2-3; TCRdb's D gene call, TRBD1, goes unchecked for lack of DNA. The CDR3 has 16 residues. Germline V gene data show CDR1 as SGDLS and CDR2 as YYNGEE. The chain's CDR3 is CASSVSSGGRTDTQYF.

The V and J genes are TRBV20-1 and TRBJ2-7; TCRdb's assignment of TRBD2 cannot be checked, as there is no DNA. Germline V lookup: CDR1 DFQATT, CDR2 SNEGSKA (reference sequence). The CDR3 has 14 residues. CDR3 sequence reads: CSARPLAGSYEQYF.

This rearrangement joins TRBV29-1 to TRBJ1-2; the TCRdb D gene call, TRBD1, has no DNA to confirm it. Germline loops: CDR1 SQVTM, CDR2 ANQGSEA. The length of the CDR3 is 12 residues. CDR3 in amino acids: CSVEPPGYGYTF.

The V call is TRBV12-3 or TRBV12-4, the J call TRBJ2-1; the D call from TCRdb, TRBD1, cannot be confirmed without DNA. The CDR3 is 14 amino acids. CDR3: CASSLAQGSYEQFF.

The genes are TRBV29-1 and TRBJ1-2. Germline V gene data show CDR1 as SQVTM and CDR2 as ANQGSEA. The CDR3 consists of 11 residues. CDR3 in amino acids: CSVEDEGSHTF.

J is TRBJ1-1 and V is TRBV6-6; TCRdb gives TRBD1 as the D gene, but with no DNA this cannot be confirmed. Germline CDR1 MNHNY, CDR2 SVGAGI (reference sequence). The CDR3 loop spans 14 amino acids. The chain's CDR3 is CASSSGTENTEAFF.

The chain employs TRBV7-9 and TRBJ2-5; TCRdb's D call of TRBD1 is untestable without DNA. Germline V gene lookup returns CDR1 SEHNR and CDR2 FQNEAQ (reference sequence). This CDR3 has 16 amino acids. The CDR3 loop is CASSPTQTGGRETQYF.

V is TRBV28 and J is TRBJ2-7; the TRBD1 assignment by TCRdb is unverifiable without DNA. The germline gives CDR1 MDHEN, CDR2 SYDVKM. The CDR3 is 15 amino acids. The CDR3 region is CASRNRYGGSYEQYF.

The chain is built from TRBV20-1 and TRBJ1-5; TCRdb proposes TRBD1, but this gene call is untestable without DNA. The length of the CDR3 is 17 residues. The germline V gene encodes CDR1 DFQATT and CDR2 SNEGSKA (reference sequence). CDR3 loop: CSARSLGADRDNQPQHF.

CDR3 in amino acids: CASNHQRLVPDTQYF. The rearrangement links TRBV13 to TRBJ2-3. The CDR3 length is 15 residues. The germline V gene has CDR1 PRHDT and CDR2 FYEKMQ (reference sequence). The full variable domain, rest sourced from reference TRBV13 and TRBJ2-3, is AAGVIQSPRHLIKEKRETATLKCYPIPRHDTVYWYQQGPGQDPQFLISFYEKMQSDKGSIPDRFSAQQFSDYHSELNMSSLELGDSALYFCASNHQRLVPDTQYFGPGTRLTVL.

V and J are TRBV24-1 and TRBJ2-3; no DNA is available, so the TRBD2 call from TCRdb remains unchecked. CDR1 is KGHDR, CDR2 SFDVKD, per germline. The CDR3 has 18 residues. This chain's CDR3 is CATSEPVLPSGITDTQYF.